The clone carrying this T cell receptor beta chain was seen a few times. Antigen: not known. The record originates from a study of vaccination and CD4 T cells after COVID-19. Study details: Post-vaccine sampling followed dose two by a median roughly 70 days (range 14 to 241).

Treatment indicated: approximately nine-day PBMC culture with coronavirus spike peptide pools or control peptides (ViraFEST assay). In germline, CDR1 is MNHNS, CDR2 SASEGT. The V end was cut by 1 base, the J end by 1 base, with 5 bases between. This CDR3 spans 15 amino acids. The Oncomine TCR Beta short-read assay sequenced DNA from cultured CD4+ T cells. TCRdb itself ran the PCR reads through MiXCR, one entry per CDR3 protein. The sample lists approximately 4,400 distinct CDR3 sequences, roughly a third seen once, with around 50% in the top ten. The material sequenced was CD4+ T cells from blood, cultured in vitro, taken after SARS-CoV-2 vaccination. This receptor was identified in a human donor who had recovered from COVID-19. J is TRBJ2-6 and V is TRBV6-1; D may be TRBD1 (5 bases). Written as DNA, the CDR3 is TGTGCCAGCAGTGAAGACAGGTCTGGGGCCAACGTCCTGACTTTC. Protein sequence: CASSEDRSGANVLTF.